This T cell receptor beta chain was sequenced for a study of CD8 T cells in ankylosing spondylitis. Regarding the study as a whole: The clones that were linked to disease were reported to be significantly enriched in matched synovial fluid samples from ankylosing spondylitis patients. In synovial fluid and blood from reactive arthritis, some motif variants were previously reported. Ankylosing spondylitis blood appeared to be characterized by a TCR beta motif of several highly homologous variants. Disease-linked clones bore a CD8+ phenotype, appearing relatively rarely in peripheral blood.

Turning to this clonotype: What it binds is not known.

Germline V gives CDR1 SGHRS, CDR2 YFSETQ. The CDR3 extends over 16 amino acids. V was pared by 5 bases and J by 0 bases, with 15 bases between. Making the TCR beta libraries involved quantitative 5'-RACE with molecular barcodes. TCRdb reprocessed the 5' RACE reads via MiXCR and lists one record per CDR3 protein. The sample holds roughly 440,000 distinct CDR3 sequences, 17% seen once. Specimen: blood, either unsorted or a sorted T cell fraction (not recorded which). The V and J genes are TRBV5-1 and TRBJ2-1; no definite D call. This TCR was recovered from a male donor with ankylosing spondylitis. CDR3 residues: CASSRNFDSSYNEQFF. The DNA for the CDR3 is TGCGCCAGCAGTCGGAACTTCGATAGCTCCTACAATGAGCAGTTCTTC. Combining the CDR3 with reference TRBV5-1 and TRBJ2-1 gives the whole variable domain KAGVTQTPRYLIKTRGQQVTLSCSPISGHRSVSWYQQTPGQGLQFLFEYFSETQRNKGNFPGRFSGRQFSNSRSEMNVSTLELGDSALYLCASSRNFDSSYNEQFFGPGTRLTVL.